In its sample, the clone carrying this T cell receptor beta chain ranks as medium-sized. Its antigen remains unidentified. TCRdb re-analysed the 5' RACE reads in MiXCR, keeping a single row per CDR3 protein. Here the sample spans 2,000 to 2,500 distinct CDR3 sequences, around 8.6% being singletons. Specified time point: sample taken at primary tumor resection. These data belong to a study of spatial heterogeneity in lung cancer. Points from the study as a whole: Expanded alpha and beta TCR counts within tumors tracked tumor mutation counts.

CDR1 and CDR2 (germline): SGHTA, FQGNSA. Trimming took 5 bases from V and 3 from J; bases not matched to a gene: 7. The CDR3 covers 15 residues. V gene TRBV7-2 combines with J gene TRBJ2-5; TRBD1 aligns across 9 bases. The specimen was lung tumor tissue, collected at surgery. This clonotype originated in a male donor with early-stage non-small cell lung cancer. CDR3 sequence (DNA): TGTGCCAGCAGCCCTGTCGGGACAGGGAAAGAGACCCAGTACTTC. Its translation: CASSPVGTGKETQYF.